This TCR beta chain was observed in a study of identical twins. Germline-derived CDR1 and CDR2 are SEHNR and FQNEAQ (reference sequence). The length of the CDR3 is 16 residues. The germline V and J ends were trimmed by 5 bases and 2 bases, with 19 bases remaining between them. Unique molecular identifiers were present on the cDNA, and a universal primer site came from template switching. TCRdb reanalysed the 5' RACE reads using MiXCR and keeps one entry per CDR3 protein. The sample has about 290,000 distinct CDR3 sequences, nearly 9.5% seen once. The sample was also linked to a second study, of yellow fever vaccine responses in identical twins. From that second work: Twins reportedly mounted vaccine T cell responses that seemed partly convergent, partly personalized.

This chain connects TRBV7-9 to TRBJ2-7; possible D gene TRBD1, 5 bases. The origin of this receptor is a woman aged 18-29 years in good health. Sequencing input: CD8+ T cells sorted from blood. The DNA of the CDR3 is TGTGCCAGCAGCCTCGGGCCGCGACAGTCCACCTACGAGCAGTACTTC. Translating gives CASSLGPRQSTYEQYF.